The rows below give T cell receptor beta chains drawn from one sample of a study of molecular identifiers for immune sequencing clone quantification. TCRdb reanalysed the PCR reads using MiXCR and keeps one entry per CDR3 protein. Among nearly 55,000 distinct CDR3 sequences listed, roughly 36% were seen once. The sequenced sample consisted of naive CD8+ T cells from blood, with Jurkat cell RNA spiked in. These TCRs come from a human donor in good health. Some libraries in this study had Jurkat cell RNA spiked in. Each CDR3 is given with its conserved first and last residue. A D gene is named only where the DNA matches it firmly. Rows give clone size only sometimes, using once, few, many, or a class for an expanded clone.

v_gene: TRBV6-1; j_gene: TRBJ2-5; d_gene: .; abundance: .; CDR3aa: CAAKPWGTETQYF; CDR3nt: TGTGCCGCCAAGCCCTGGGGTACAGAGACCCAGTACTTC
v_gene: TRBV6-5; j_gene: TRBJ1-1; d_gene: TRBD1; abundance: many; CDR3aa: CASRIRQGATNTEAFF; CDR3nt: TGTGCCAGCAGAATAAGACAGGGGGCTACGAACACTGAAGCTTTCTTT
v_gene: TRBV12-3/TRBV12-4; j_gene: TRBJ2-1; d_gene: .; abundance: few; CDR3aa: CASIPPGPKDEQFF; CDR3nt: TGTGCCAGCATACCCCCGGGGCCGAAGGATGAGCAGTTCTTC
v_gene: TRBV28; j_gene: TRBJ2-7; d_gene: TRBD2; abundance: few; CDR3aa: CASRIRTSGYEQYF; CDR3nt: TGTGCCAGCAGGATAAGGACTAGCGGCTACGAGCAGTACTTC
v_gene: TRBV24-1; j_gene: TRBJ2-3; d_gene: TRBD2; abundance: few; CDR3aa: CATSPSGTVTDTQYF; CDR3nt: TGTGCCACCAGTCCTAGCGGGACAGTCACAGATACGCAGTATTTT
v_gene: TRBV28; j_gene: TRBJ1-6; d_gene: .; abundance: few; CDR3aa: CASNTPSDSPLHF; CDR3nt: TGTGCCAGCAACACCCCGTCGGACTCACCCCTCCACTTT
v_gene: TRBV7-9; j_gene: TRBJ2-7; d_gene: .; abundance: medium-sized; CDR3aa: CASSPGTSYEQYF; CDR3nt: TGTGCCAGCAGCCCCGGGACCTCCTACGAGCAGTACTTC
v_gene: TRBV7-6; j_gene: TRBJ2-3; d_gene: .; abundance: .; CDR3aa: CASSLTNTDTQYF; CDR3nt: TGTGCCAGCAGCCTGACCAACACAGATACGCAGTATTTT
v_gene: TRBV20-1; j_gene: TRBJ2-3; d_gene: .; abundance: .; CDR3aa: CSANPHGVVTDTQYF; CDR3nt: TGCAGTGCCAACCCGCACGGGGTTGTGACAGATACGCAGTATTTT
v_gene: TRBV5-1; j_gene: TRBJ2-7; d_gene: .; abundance: many; CDR3aa: CASSLDPGVWYEQYF; CDR3nt: TGCGCCAGCAGCTTGGATCCGGGGGTTTGGTACGAGCAGTACTTC
v_gene: TRBV27; j_gene: TRBJ1-1; d_gene: TRBD1; abundance: few; CDR3aa: CASSLGQGVEAFF; CDR3nt: TGTGCCAGCAGTCTGGGACAGGGTGTTGAAGCTTTCTTT
v_gene: TRBV3-1; j_gene: TRBJ2-3; d_gene: TRBD2; abundance: .; CDR3aa: CASSQVSWAGDLFSDAQYF; CDR3nt: TGTGCCAGCAGCCAAGTTTCCTGGGCGGGAGACCTTTTCTCAGATGCGCAGTATTTT
v_gene: TRBV14; j_gene: TRBJ2-2; d_gene: .; abundance: many; CDR3aa: CASSQVIAATGELFF; CDR3nt: TGTGCCAGCAGCCAAGTAATAGCAGCCACCGGGGAGCTGTTTTTT
v_gene: TRBV20-1; j_gene: TRBJ2-7; d_gene: .; abundance: .; CDR3aa: CSARDWGHEQYF; CDR3nt: TGCAGTGCTAGAGATTGGGGGCACGAGCAGTACTTC
v_gene: TRBV29-1; j_gene: TRBJ2-7; d_gene: TRBD1; abundance: few; CDR3aa: CSVVRTGDYEQYF; CDR3nt: TGCAGCGTTGTTAGAACAGGGGACTACGAGCAGTACTTC
v_gene: TRBV7-3; j_gene: TRBJ2-5; d_gene: .; abundance: .; CDR3aa: CASSLKAQETQHF; CDR3nt: TGTGCCAGCAGCTTAAAAGCGCAAGAGACCCAGCACTTC
v_gene: TRBV24-1; j_gene: TRBJ2-3; d_gene: TRBD2; abundance: many; CDR3aa: CATSAVISPGAGTDTQYF; CDR3nt: TGTGCCACCAGTGCCGTTATCAGCCCGGGAGCGGGGACAGATACGCAGTATTTT
v_gene: TRBV28; j_gene: TRBJ1-1; d_gene: .; abundance: .; CDR3aa: CASSLQGSVTEAFF; CDR3nt: TGTGCCAGCAGTTTACAGGGAAGTGTCACTGAAGCTTTCTTT
v_gene: TRBV7-9; j_gene: TRBJ2-6; d_gene: .; abundance: many; CDR3aa: CASSLNTGANVLTF; CDR3nt: TGTGCCAGCAGCTTAAATACTGGGGCCAACGTCCTGACTTTC
v_gene: TRBV10-3; j_gene: TRBJ2-2; d_gene: .; abundance: few; CDR3aa: CAIKKGSGELFF; CDR3nt: TGTGCCATCAAAAAGGGCTCGGGGGAGCTGTTTTTT
v_gene: TRBV20-1; j_gene: TRBJ2-7; d_gene: .; abundance: many; CDR3aa: CSAWDLLEGDEQYF; CDR3nt: TGCAGTGCTTGGGACCTATTAGAAGGAGACGAGCAGTACTTC
v_gene: TRBV19; j_gene: TRBJ2-1; d_gene: .; abundance: many; CDR3aa: CASKLSPLGEQFF; CDR3nt: TGTGCCAGTAAACTATCTCCTCTGGGTGAGCAGTTCTTC
v_gene: TRBV4-2; j_gene: TRBJ2-7; d_gene: TRBD2; abundance: many; CDR3aa: CASSPASGSTYEQYF; CDR3nt: TGTGCCAGCAGCCCGGCTAGCGGTTCTACCTACGAGCAGTACTTC
v_gene: TRBV4-3; j_gene: TRBJ2-1; d_gene: TRBD1; abundance: .; CDR3aa: CASSHWTGNNEQFF; CDR3nt: TGCGCCAGCAGCCATTGGACAGGAAACAATGAGCAGTTCTTC
v_gene: TRBV7-9; j_gene: TRBJ2-5; d_gene: .; abundance: .; CDR3aa: CASGPHRDIQETQYF; CDR3nt: TGTGCCAGCGGCCCGCACAGGGATATCCAAGAGACCCAGTACTTC
v_gene: TRBV20-1; j_gene: TRBJ2-3; d_gene: TRBD2; abundance: few; CDR3aa: CSAELWTSGRGVDTQYF; CDR3nt: TGCAGTGCTGAACTGTGGACTAGCGGGAGAGGTGTAGATACGCAGTATTTT
v_gene: TRBV27; j_gene: TRBJ2-3; d_gene: .; abundance: few; CDR3aa: CASSLDPPTADTQYF; CDR3nt: TGTGCCAGCAGTTTAGACCCCCCGACAGCAGATACGCAGTATTTT
v_gene: TRBV20-1; j_gene: TRBJ2-5; d_gene: TRBD2; abundance: few; CDR3aa: CSARDPEWLAGGQETQYF; CDR3nt: TGCAGTGCTAGAGATCCTGAATGGCTAGCGGGAGGACAAGAGACCCAGTACTTC
v_gene: TRBV4-3; j_gene: TRBJ2-7; d_gene: TRBD1; abundance: many; CDR3aa: CASSHHTGGEQYF; CDR3nt: TGCGCCAGCAGCCATCACACAGGGGGCGAGCAGTACTTC
v_gene: TRBV6-5; j_gene: TRBJ2-5; d_gene: TRBD1; abundance: few; CDR3aa: CASSYSTGQGYQETQYF; CDR3nt: TGTGCCAGCAGTTACTCGACTGGACAGGGGTACCAAGAGACCCAGTACTTC
v_gene: TRBV7-6; j_gene: TRBJ2-3; d_gene: TRBD1; abundance: medium-sized; CDR3aa: CASSQGAGTDTQYF; CDR3nt: TGTGCCAGCAGCCAGGGGGCGGGCACAGATACGCAGTATTTT
v_gene: TRBV27; j_gene: TRBJ2-7; d_gene: .; abundance: .; CDR3aa: CAAGGYEQYF; CDR3nt: TGTGCCGCTGGGGGGTACGAGCAGTACTTC
v_gene: TRBV9; j_gene: TRBJ2-5; d_gene: .; abundance: .; CDR3aa: CAGSVSSSWGRFAETQYF; CDR3nt: TGTGCCGGCAGCGTTTCGAGTAGTTGGGGGCGGTTTGCAGAGACCCAGTACTTC
v_gene: TRBV11-2; j_gene: TRBJ2-7; d_gene: .; abundance: few; CDR3aa: CASSFGLGILPYEQYF; CDR3nt: TGTGCCAGCAGCTTCGGACTCGGGATTTTGCCCTACGAGCAGTACTTC
v_gene: TRBV5-1; j_gene: TRBJ1-1; d_gene: .; abundance: .; CDR3aa: CASSRQLLDTEAFF; CDR3nt: TGCGCCAGCAGCAGACAGCTCCTAGACACTGAAGCTTTCTTT
v_gene: TRBV20-1; j_gene: TRBJ2-5; d_gene: .; abundance: .; CDR3aa: CSARDSPLGLPGYF; CDR3nt: TGCAGTGCTAGAGATTCGCCCCTAGGGTTGCCGGGGTACTTC
v_gene: TRBV20-1; j_gene: TRBJ2-1; d_gene: .; abundance: .; CDR3aa: CSAIARSSYEQFF; CDR3nt: TGCAGTGCTATAGCCAGGAGCTCCTACGAGCAGTTCTTC
v_gene: TRBV20-1; j_gene: TRBJ2-1; d_gene: TRBD2; abundance: .; CDR3aa: CSTRLAGHEQFF; CDR3nt: TGCAGTACTAGACTAGCAGGGCATGAGCAGTTCTTC
v_gene: TRBV9; j_gene: TRBJ1-6; d_gene: TRBD1; abundance: .; CDR3aa: CASNTTGGSYSPLHF; CDR3nt: TGTGCCAGCAACACCACAGGGGGCAGTTATTCACCCCTCCACTTT
v_gene: TRBV5-3; j_gene: TRBJ2-3; d_gene: TRBD2; abundance: once; CDR3aa: CACSSGTSVTDTQYF; CDR3nt: TGTGCCTGCAGTTCCGGGACTAGCGTCACAGATACGCAGTATTTT
v_gene: TRBV19; j_gene: TRBJ1-2; d_gene: .; abundance: few; CDR3aa: CASSLMSGDGYTF; CDR3nt: TGTGCCAGTAGTCTCATGAGCGGGGATGGCTACACCTTC
v_gene: TRBV4-1; j_gene: TRBJ2-2; d_gene: .; abundance: .; CDR3aa: CASGQQGLAGELFF; CDR3nt: TGCGCCAGCGGCCAACAAGGGTTAGCCGGGGAGCTGTTTTTT
v_gene: TRBV19; j_gene: TRBJ1-1; d_gene: .; abundance: many; CDR3aa: CASLEWGNTEAFF; CDR3nt: TGTGCCAGTCTTGAGTGGGGTAACACTGAAGCTTTCTTT
v_gene: TRBV27; j_gene: TRBJ2-7; d_gene: .; abundance: .; CDR3aa: CASRDISYEQYF; CDR3nt: TGTGCCAGCCGGGACATCTCCTACGAGCAGTACTTC
v_gene: TRBV5-6; j_gene: TRBJ1-5; d_gene: .; abundance: .; CDR3aa: CASSLGARPYQPQHF; CDR3nt: TGTGCCAGCAGCTTGGGTGCTAGACCCTATCAGCCCCAGCATTTT
v_gene: TRBV25-1; j_gene: TRBJ2-3; d_gene: .; abundance: few; CDR3aa: CASSEFGGHDTQYF; CDR3nt: TGTGCCAGCAGTGAATTCGGGGGGCATGATACGCAGTATTTT
v_gene: TRBV4-3; j_gene: TRBJ2-7; d_gene: TRBD2; abundance: .; CDR3aa: CASSQEWGGAYEQYF; CDR3nt: TGCGCCAGCAGCCAAGAATGGGGGGGGGCCTACGAGCAGTACTTC
v_gene: TRBV7-2; j_gene: TRBJ2-1; d_gene: .; abundance: many; CDR3aa: CASSFEGLEQFF; CDR3nt: TGTGCCAGCAGCTTCGAAGGGCTTGAGCAGTTCTTC
v_gene: TRBV6-1; j_gene: TRBJ2-4; d_gene: .; abundance: .; CDR3aa: CASSEFWVGKSDIQYF; CDR3nt: TGTGCCAGCAGTGAGTTCTGGGTTGGCAAGAGTGACATTCAGTACTTC
v_gene: TRBV20-1; j_gene: TRBJ2-3; d_gene: .; abundance: many; CDR3aa: CSAREGSTDTQYF; CDR3nt: TGCAGTGCTAGAGAGGGGAGCACAGATACGCAGTATTTT
v_gene: TRBV20-1; j_gene: TRBJ2-7; d_gene: .; abundance: few; CDR3aa: CSARNYGDYEQYF; CDR3nt: TGCAGTGCTCGGAATTATGGGGACTACGAGCAGTACTTC
v_gene: TRBV4-2; j_gene: TRBJ2-3; d_gene: .; abundance: many; CDR3aa: CASSQDGTDTQYF; CDR3nt: TGTGCTAGCAGCCAAGACGGAACAGATACGCAGTATTTT